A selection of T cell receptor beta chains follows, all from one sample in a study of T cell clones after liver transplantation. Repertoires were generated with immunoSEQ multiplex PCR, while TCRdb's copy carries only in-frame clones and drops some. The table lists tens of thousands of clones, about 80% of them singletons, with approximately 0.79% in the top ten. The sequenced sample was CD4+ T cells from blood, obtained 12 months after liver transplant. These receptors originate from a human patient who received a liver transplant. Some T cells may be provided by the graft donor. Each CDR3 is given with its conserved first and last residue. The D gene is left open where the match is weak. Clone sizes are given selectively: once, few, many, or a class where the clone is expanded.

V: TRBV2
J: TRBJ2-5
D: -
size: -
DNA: TGTGCCAGCAGACCCATCCGGGACGGGGAAGAGACCCAGTACTTC
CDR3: CASRPIRDGEETQYF

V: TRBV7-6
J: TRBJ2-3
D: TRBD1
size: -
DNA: TGTGCCAGCAGCTTAGGGACAGGTCGGAGCACAGATACGCAGTATTTT
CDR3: CASSLGTGRSTDTQYF

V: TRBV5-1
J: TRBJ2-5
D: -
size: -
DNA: TGCGCCAGCAGCCTGGGGAGCGGGCAAGAGACCCAGTACTTC
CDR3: CASSLGSGQETQYF

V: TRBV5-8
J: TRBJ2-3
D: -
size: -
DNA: TGTGCCAGCAGCTTGAAGTGGGACACAGATACGCAGTATTTT
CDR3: CASSLKWDTDTQYF

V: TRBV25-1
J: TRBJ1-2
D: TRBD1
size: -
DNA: TGTGCCAGCACCAGACCGGGACAGCCCTATGGCTACACCTTC
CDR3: CASTRPGQPYGYTF

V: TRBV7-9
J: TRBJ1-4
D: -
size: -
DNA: TGTGCCAGCAGCTTAGAAAGCCAGGTGGCCGGTGAAAAACTGTTTTTT
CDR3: CASSLESQVAGEKLFF

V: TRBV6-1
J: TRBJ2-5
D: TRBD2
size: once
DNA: TGTGCCAGCAGTGAAAGGCCTGGACTAGCGGGAGGAGACCGAGAGACCCAGTACTTC
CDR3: CASSERPGLAGGDRETQYF

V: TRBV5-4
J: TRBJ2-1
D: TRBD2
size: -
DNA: TGTGCCAGCAGCTTGGGAGGACTAGCAGACAATGAGCAGTTCTTC
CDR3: CASSLGGLADNEQFF

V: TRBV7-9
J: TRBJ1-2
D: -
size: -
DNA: TGTGCCAGCCTGGACGCAGCCTATGGCTACACCTTC
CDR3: CASLDAAYGYTF

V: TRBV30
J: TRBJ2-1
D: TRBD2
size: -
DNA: TGTGCCTGGACCTCCCACTTCAGCGGGAGATTTGGCTGTGAGCAGTTCTTC
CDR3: CAWTSHFSGRFGCEQFF

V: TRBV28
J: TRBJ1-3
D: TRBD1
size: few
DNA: TGTGCCAGCAGCCGAGGGACAGGGGGATCGTACGGAAACACCATATATTTT
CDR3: CASSRGTGGSYGNTIYF

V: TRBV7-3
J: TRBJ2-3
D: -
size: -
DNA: TGTGCCAGCAGCTTAACGCAGGGAGTAGCGGAGGGTACGCAGTATTTT
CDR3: CASSLTQGVAEGTQYF

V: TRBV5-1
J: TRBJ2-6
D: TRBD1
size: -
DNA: TGCGCCAGCAGCTTGGCGACAGGGTACGGGGCCAACGTCCTGACTTTC
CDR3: CASSLATGYGANVLTF

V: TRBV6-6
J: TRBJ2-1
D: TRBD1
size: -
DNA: TGTGCCAGCAGTTACTGGACAGGGTCCAATGAGCAGTTCTTC
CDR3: CASSYWTGSNEQFF

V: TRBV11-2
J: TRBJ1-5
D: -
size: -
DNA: TGTGCCAGCAGCACGGGACACCAGGATTATCAGCCCCAGCATTTT
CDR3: CASSTGHQDYQPQHF

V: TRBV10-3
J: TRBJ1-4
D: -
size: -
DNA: TGTGCCATCAGTGAGCAGGGTGGTGGAAAACTGTTTTTT
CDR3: CAISEQGGGKLFF

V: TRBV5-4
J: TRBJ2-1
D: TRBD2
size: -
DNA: TGTGCCAGCAGCGCCCGGACTAGCGGGTTCAATGAGCAGTTCTTC
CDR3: CASSARTSGFNEQFF

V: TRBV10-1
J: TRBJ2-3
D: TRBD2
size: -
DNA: TGCGCCAGCAGTGAGTTCCCGGGACTAGCGGGAGATACGCAGTATTTT
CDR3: CASSEFPGLAGDTQYF

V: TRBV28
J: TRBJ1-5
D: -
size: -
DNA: TGTGCCAGCCGAGGACAGAGCAATCAGCCCCAGCATTTT
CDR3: CASRGQSNQPQHF

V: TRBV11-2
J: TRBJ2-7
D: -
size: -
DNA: TGTGCCAGCAGCTCCGGCCCGGGGAACGAGCAGTACTTC
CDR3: CASSSGPGNEQYF

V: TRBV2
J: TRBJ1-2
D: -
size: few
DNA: TGTGCCAGCCCCCGGGGTAACTATGGCTACACCTTC
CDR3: CASPRGNYGYTF

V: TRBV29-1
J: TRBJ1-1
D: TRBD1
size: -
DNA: TGCAGCGTTGCAGGGGGGCTTGGCACTGAAGCTTTCTTT
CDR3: CSVAGGLGTEAFF

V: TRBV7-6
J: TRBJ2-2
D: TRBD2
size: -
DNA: TGTGCCAGCAGCCATGGACTAGCGGCGAACACCGGGGAGCTGTTTTTT
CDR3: CASSHGLAANTGELFF

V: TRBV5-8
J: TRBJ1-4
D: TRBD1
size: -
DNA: TGTGCCAGCAGCCAAGGACAGGGGGCGGCGAATGAAAAACTGTTTTTT
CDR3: CASSQGQGAANEKLFF

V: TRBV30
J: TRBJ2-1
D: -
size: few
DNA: TGTGCCGGACTACTGCAGGGTAGTGTGAACAATGAGCAGTTCTTC
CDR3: CAGLLQGSVNNEQFF

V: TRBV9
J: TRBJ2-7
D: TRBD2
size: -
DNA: TGTGCCAGCAGCGTAGGCGGGAGGGCCTACGAGCAGTACTTC
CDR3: CASSVGGRAYEQYF

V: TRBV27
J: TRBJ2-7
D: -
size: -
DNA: TGTGCCAGCAGTAGCCGAGGGGGGGGCTACGAGCAGTACTTC
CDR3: CASSSRGGGYEQYF

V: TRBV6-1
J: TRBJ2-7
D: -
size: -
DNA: TGTGCCAGCAAAGCACACGGGGCCTACGAGCAGTACTTC
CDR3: CASKAHGAYEQYF

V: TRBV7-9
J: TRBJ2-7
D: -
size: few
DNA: TGTGCCAGCAGCCCGGGGGAGCGGGCTCACTCCTACGAGCAGTACTTC
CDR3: CASSPGERAHSYEQYF

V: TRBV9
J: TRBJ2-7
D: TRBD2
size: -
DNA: TGTGCCAGCAGCGTAACTAGCGGGAGTCCCCACGAGCAGTACTTC
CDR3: CASSVTSGSPHEQYF

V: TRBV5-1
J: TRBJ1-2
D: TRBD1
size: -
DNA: TGCGCCAGCAGCTTCGACGAGGGACAGCGCTACTATGGCTACACCTTC
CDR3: CASSFDEGQRYYGYTF

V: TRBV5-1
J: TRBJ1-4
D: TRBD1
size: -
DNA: TGCGCCAGCAGCTTGGAACAGGGGACTAATGAAAAACTGTTTTTT
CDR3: CASSLEQGTNEKLFF

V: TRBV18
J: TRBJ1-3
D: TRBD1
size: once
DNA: TGTGCCAGCTCGTCCACGGGACAGGGTGGAAACACCATATATTTT
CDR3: CASSSTGQGGNTIYF

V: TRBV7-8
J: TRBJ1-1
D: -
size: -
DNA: TGTGCCAGCAGCTTAGGCCGTAGATCGACCCTGAACACTGAAGCTTTCTTT
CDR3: CASSLGRRSTLNTEAFF

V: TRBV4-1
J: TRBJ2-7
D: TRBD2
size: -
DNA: TGCGCCAGCAGCCAAGAAACCCCCAGGAGCGGGAGGGTTTACGAGCAGTACTTC
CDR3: CASSQETPRSGRVYEQYF

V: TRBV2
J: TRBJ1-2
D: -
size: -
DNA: TGTGCCAGCACCTATTTGAGGGTAACGGATGGCTACACCTTC
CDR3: CASTYLRVTDGYTF

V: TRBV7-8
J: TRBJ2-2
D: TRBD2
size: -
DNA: TGTGCCAGCAGCTTCTGGTTTGGAGGGACTAGCGGGAGGGCCCGAGGCACCGGGGAGCTGTTTTTT
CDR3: CASSFWFGGTSGRARGTGELFF

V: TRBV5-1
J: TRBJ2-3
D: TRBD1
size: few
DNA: TGCGCCAGCAGCCCCGGGACAGGGACGGGAGATACGCAGTATTTT
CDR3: CASSPGTGTGDTQYF

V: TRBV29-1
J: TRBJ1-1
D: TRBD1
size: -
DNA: TGCAGCGCCGGACAGGTATTGAACACTGAAGCTTTCTTT
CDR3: CSAGQVLNTEAFF

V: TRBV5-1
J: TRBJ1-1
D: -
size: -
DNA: TGCGCCAGCAGCTGGACAGAGACGAACACTGAAGCTTTCTTT
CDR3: CASSWTETNTEAFF

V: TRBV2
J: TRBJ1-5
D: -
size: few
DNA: TGTGCCAGCAGTGATTTGGCGGGGGTAAATCAGCCCCAGCATTTT
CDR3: CASSDLAGVNQPQHF

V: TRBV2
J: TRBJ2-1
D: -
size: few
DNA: TGTGCCAGCGAACGGGACAATGAGCAGTTCTTC
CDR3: CASERDNEQFF

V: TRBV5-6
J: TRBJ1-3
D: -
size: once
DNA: TGTGCCAGCAGCCGCGGCTTAGGGGCGGCTGGAAACACCATATATTTT
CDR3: CASSRGLGAAGNTIYF

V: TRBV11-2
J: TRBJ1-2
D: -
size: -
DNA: TGTGCCAGCAGCTTGACCAGCGGTCCCTATGGCTACACCTTC
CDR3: CASSLTSGPYGYTF

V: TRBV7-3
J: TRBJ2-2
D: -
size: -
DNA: TGTGCCAGCAGCTTAATATCCGGGGAGCTGTTTTTT
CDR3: CASSLISGELFF

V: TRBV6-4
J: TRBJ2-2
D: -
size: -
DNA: TGTGCCAGCAGAGACGGGAGTTTCAACACCGGGGAGCTGTTTTTT
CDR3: CASRDGSFNTGELFF

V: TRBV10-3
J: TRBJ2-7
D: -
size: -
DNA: TGTGCCATCAGTGTCACGACAGCTTCCTACGAGCAGTACTTC
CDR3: CAISVTTASYEQYF

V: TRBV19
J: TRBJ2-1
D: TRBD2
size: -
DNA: TGTGCCAGTAGTGATTGGACTAGCGGGAGGAGCTCCTACAATGAGCAGTTCTTC
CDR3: CASSDWTSGRSSYNEQFF

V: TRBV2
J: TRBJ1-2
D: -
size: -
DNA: TGTGCCAGCAGTGAATCTCGGCAAGCCACTAACTATGGCTACACCTTC
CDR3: CASSESRQATNYGYTF

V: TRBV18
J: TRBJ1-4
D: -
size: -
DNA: TGTGCCAGCTCACCTCCGACAGGCGAAAAACTGTTTTTT
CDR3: CASSPPTGEKLFF

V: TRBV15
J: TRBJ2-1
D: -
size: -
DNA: TGTGCCACCAGCAGAGAGTTCGGGGAGGACAATGAGCAGTTCTTC
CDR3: CATSREFGEDNEQFF

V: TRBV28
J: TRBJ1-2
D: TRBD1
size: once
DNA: TGTGCCAGCAGTTTCTGGGACAGGGACAACTATGGCTATATTTTC
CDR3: CASSFWDRDNYGYIF

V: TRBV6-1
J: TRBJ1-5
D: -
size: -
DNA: TGTGCCAGCAGTGAAGGGGCGGCTTATAGCAATCAGCCCCAGCATTTT
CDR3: CASSEGAAYSNQPQHF

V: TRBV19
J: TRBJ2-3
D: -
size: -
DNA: TGTGCCAGTAGTATAGATCTGAGAGGTTGGGGGACAGATACGCAGTATTTT
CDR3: CASSIDLRGWGTDTQYF

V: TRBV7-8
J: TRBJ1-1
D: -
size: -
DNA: TGTGCCAGCAGCCCTATCACTGAAGCTTTCTTT
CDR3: CASSPITEAFF

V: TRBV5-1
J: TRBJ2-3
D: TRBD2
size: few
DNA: TGCGCCAGCAGCGAGGGAGGGATAACAGATACGCAGTATTTT
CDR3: CASSEGGITDTQYF

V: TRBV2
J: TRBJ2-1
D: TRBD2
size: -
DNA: TGTGCCAGCAGTGAAAGCCCGTCTAGCGGGGCCTACAATGAGCAGTTCTTC
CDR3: CASSESPSSGAYNEQFF

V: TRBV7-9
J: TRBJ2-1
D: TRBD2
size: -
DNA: TGTGCCAGCAGCTTACACACTAGCGGGAGTAATGAGCAGTTCTTC
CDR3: CASSLHTSGSNEQFF

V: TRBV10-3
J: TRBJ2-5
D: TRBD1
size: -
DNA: TGTGCCATCAGTGAGTCCCCGGGACAGGGAAAGACCCAGTACTTC
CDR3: CAISESPGQGKTQYF